The next 30 T cell receptor beta chains were all read from a single sample in a study of radiotherapy plus CTLA-4 blockade in lung cancer. Measured with immunoSEQ multiplex PCR; TCRdb has only the in-frame clones, and not every one. The data hold more than 90,000 clones, with around 90% observed a single time. The specimen comprised peripheral blood, sampled from a patient treated with radiotherapy plus ipilimumab. The source of these receptors is a human donor with non-small cell lung cancer that progressed on radiotherapy plus ipilimumab.

The chain recombines TRBV29-1 with TRBJ1-3; D not resolved. Trimming left V 4 bases short and J 0 bases short, with 10 bases between. The length of the CDR3 is 14 residues. Germline-derived CDR1 and CDR2 are SQVTM and ANQGSEA. The CDR3 protein is CSVGEGPSGNTIYF. DNA for the CDR3: TGCAGCGTTGGGGAGGGTCCCTCTGGAAACACCATATATTTT.

This rearrangement joins TRBV29-1 to TRBJ2-1; 16 positions agree with TRBD2. From germline, CDR1 is SQVTM and CDR2 ANQGSEA. There are 17 residues in the CDR3. V gave up 4 bases and J gave up 8 bases; unmatched junction bases: 11. CDR3 sequence reads: CSVAGTSGRAKSHEQFF. DNA of the CDR3: TGCAGCGTTGCTGGGACTAGCGGGAGGGCCAAGTCCCATGAGCAGTTCTTC.

This chain links TRBV2 with TRBJ2-5; TRBD2 aligns across 11 bases. Trimming took 5 bases from V and 4 from J; bases not matched to a gene: 6. Germline V CDR1 and CDR2: SNHLY, FYNNEI. CDR3 length: 15 residues. CDR3 region: CASSLTSGRSETQYF. The CDR3 DNA reads TGTGCCAGCAGTCTTACTAGCGGGAGATCAGAGACCCAGTACTTC.

V gene TRBV7-9 combines with J gene TRBJ1-1; D gene uncertain. Per the germline V gene, CDR1 is SEHNR and CDR2 is FQNEAQ (reference sequence). Between the trimmed V and J ends, which lost 3 bases and 1 base, there was a span of 3 bases. The CDR3 runs 12 residues. CDR3 residues: CASSFRNTEAFF. CDR3 DNA: TGTGCCAGCAGCTTCCGGAACACTGAAGCTTTCTTT.

The CDR3 loop is CASSEQGTGPNQPQHF. In DNA, the CDR3 is TGTGCCAGCAGTGAACAAGGGACGGGGCCCAATCAGCCCCAGCATTTT. This rearrangement joins TRBV6-1 to TRBJ1-5, with D tentatively TRBD1 (5 bases). The ends were cut back, 2 bases at V and 3 bases at J, with 14 bases in the middle. Per germline, CDR1 MNHNS and CDR2 SASEGT. CDR3 length: 16 amino acids.

The gene calls are TRBV12-5 and TRBJ2-5, with TRBD1 matching 7 bases. With the DNA end fitting TRBJ2-7 better, the J assignment may be wrong. The V gene's germline CDR1 is LGHNT and CDR2 FRNRAP. This CDR3 contains 13 residues. In nucleotides, the CDR3 is TGTGCTAGTGGTAGGACAGGACCCTACGAGCAGTACTTC. Protein product: CASGRTGPYEQYF.

The CDR3 loop reads CASSRGRGSYEQYF. The CDR3 DNA reads as TGTGCCAGCAGCCGGGGGAGGGGTTCCTACGAGCAGTACTTC. This chain links TRBV5-6 with TRBJ2-7, with TRBD2 matching 7 bases. This CDR3 region has 14 residues. In germline, CDR1 is SGHDT, CDR2 YYEEEE. V shed 4 bases and J 1 base; nucleotides not matched to a gene: 5.

This clone has a single count. At the DNA level, this CDR3 is encoded by other sequences in the same sample as well. The rearrangement joins TRBV9 to TRBJ2-3; TRBD2 aligns across 7 bases. Germline CDR1 is SGDLS and CDR2 is YYNGEE. V shed 0 bases, J shed 1 base, and the junction held 2 bases outside the gene matches. The CDR3 has 15 residues. The CDR3 sequence is CASSVGTSGTDTQYF. The CDR3, as DNA: TGTGCCAGCAGCGTAGGAACTAGCGGCACAGATACGCAGTATTTT.

This clone was seen once. This sequence joins TRBV4-1 and TRBJ2-3; D gene unclear. The CDR3 totals 12 residues. Looked up from germline, CDR1 is MGHRA and CDR2 is YSYEKL. V lost 6 bases and J lost 6, with 10 bases in between. CDR3 sequence (DNA): TGCGCCAGCAGTTCACCCGGGGATACGCAGTATTTT. It translates to CASSSPGDTQYF.

The rearrangement joins TRBV27 to TRBJ2-7, with 9 bases aligning to TRBD2. Unmatched junction bases numbered 4, after V lost 7 bases and J lost 0 bases. The CDR3 has 14 residues. Germline loops: CDR1 MNHEY, CDR2 SMNVEV (reference sequence). CDR3 DNA sequence: TGTGCCAGCAAAAGCGGGAGGCTCTCCTACGAGCAGTACTTC. It codes for CASKSGRLSYEQYF.

The chain carries TRBV15 and TRBJ1-1; D gene ambiguous. V was cut by 0 bases and J by 0 bases, with 8 bases left in between. The CDR3 spans 15 residues. Germline V gene sequence: CDR1 LNHNV, CDR2 YYDKDF (reference sequence). CDR3 amino acids: CATSRDPGMNTEAFF. The DNA for the CDR3 is TGTGCCACCAGCAGAGATCCGGGGATGAACACTGAAGCTTTCTTT.

In the case of this clone: One end of the junction varies from germline; a read error may be responsible. The chain recombines TRBV19 with TRBJ1-5; 7 nucleotides match TRBD1. CDR1 is LNHDA and CDR2 is SQIVND in the germline V gene (reference sequence). The CDR3 is 16 residues long. This CDR3 reads CVSSIGVGTVNQPQHF. CDR3 bases: TGTGTCAGTAGTATAGGTGTTGGGACAGTGAATCAGCCCCAGCATTTT.

The chain joins TRBV28 to TRBJ2-3, with 15 bases fitting TRBD2. The CDR3 loop spans 17 amino acids. Germline CDR1 MDHEN, CDR2 SYDVKM. V lost 1 base and J lost 6; bases outside the gene matches: 5. This CDR3 is CASSLSGLAGGPDTQYF. CDR3 coding DNA: TGTGCCAGCAGTTTATCTGGACTAGCGGGAGGGCCTGATACGCAGTATTTT.

This clone was detected only once. Germline and junction disagree at one end, which may indicate a read error. The chain joins TRBV10-3 to TRBJ2-5; D might be TRBD2 (5 bases). CDR3 length: 11 residues. Germline CDR1 ENHRY, CDR2 SYGVKD. The DNA of the CDR3 is TGTGCCATCAGTGAGATCGGGAATCGGAACTTC. This encodes CAISEIGNRNF.

This clone was seen just once. The rearrangement uses TRBV5-5 and TRBJ1-1; 7 bases are shared with TRBD1. V lost 2 bases and J lost 4; bases outside the gene matches: 5. The CDR3 totals 14 residues. The germline V gene has CDR1 SGHKS and CDR2 YYEKEE (reference sequence). The CDR3 nucleotides read TGTGCCAGCAGCTTAGGAGGGGGCATCACTGAAGCTTTCTTT. It yields the protein CASSLGGGITEAFF.

The V gene is TRBV18, the J gene TRBJ2-7, with 7 bases matching TRBD2. V dropped 2 bases and J dropped 0; count of bases not matched to a gene: 7. CDR1 is KGHSH, CDR2 LQKENI, per germline. This CDR3 contains 16 residues. CDR3 DNA: TGTGCCAGCTCACCAAATCTAGCGGCCAGCTCCTACGAGCAGTACTTC. Its protein product is CASSPNLAASSYEQYF.

The V call is TRBV7-9, the J call TRBJ2-5, with a possible D match to TRBD2 (5 bases). Germline V gene data show CDR1 as SEHNR and CDR2 as FQNEAQ (reference sequence). This CDR3 spans 14 amino acids. With 0 bases removed from V and 4 bases from J, the gap between germline ends came to 9 bases. The CDR3 sequence: CASSLATGLETQYF. In DNA form, the CDR3 reads TGTGCCAGCAGCTTAGCAACGGGGTTAGAGACCCAGTACTTC.

The chain couples TRBV30 to TRBJ1-5, with a tentative D call TRBD1 (5 bases). Germline CDR1 is GTSNPN and CDR2 is SVGIG (reference sequence). The CDR3 loop spans 15 amino acids. Trimming removed 1 base at V and 4 bases at J, with 14 bases between. The CDR3 here is CAWSGGPWGNQPQHF. DNA for the CDR3: TGTGCCTGGAGTGGGGGCCCGTGGGGGAATCAGCCCCAGCATTTT.

The chain couples TRBV2 to TRBJ2-3; D remains ambiguous. The germline V gene has CDR1 SNHLY and CDR2 FYNNEI. This CDR3 contains 16 residues. The V end lost 7 bases, the J end lost 0 bases, and 17 bases lay between the germline ends. CDR3 sequence (DNA): TGTGCCAGCAAGGAGCTCTTAACAACTAGCACAGATACGCAGTATTTT. It is translated as CASKELLTTSTDTQYF. Full variable domain (missing parts from reference TRBV2 and TRBJ2-3): EPEVTQTPSHQVTQMGQEVILRCVPISNHLYFYWYRQILGQKVEFLVSFYNNEISEKSEIFDDQFSVERPDGSNFTLKIRSTKLEDSAMYFCASKELLTTSTDTQYFGPGTRLTVL.

The chain joins TRBV18 to TRBJ1-5; D unresolved. V lost 3 bases to trimming and J lost 5 bases, with 8 bases between them. This CDR3 is built from 13 residues. Germline values: CDR1 KGHSH, CDR2 LQKENI. The CDR3 bases are TGTGCCAGCTCACCTTCGCTCGATCAGCCCCAGCATTTT. Translating gives CASSPSLDQPQHF.

CDR3 in DNA: TGTGCCAGCAGCTTGAGACTCGGGGTTATGGATACGCAGTATTTT. Amino acids: CASSLRLGVMDTQYF. The chain uses TRBV5-8 and TRBJ2-3, with TRBD2 as a possible D gene (5 bases). Per germline, CDR1 SGHTS and CDR2 YDEGEE. The CDR3 runs 15 residues. Deletions cut 1 base from V and 6 bases from J, with 15 bases between. Combining the CDR3 with reference TRBV5-8 and TRBJ2-3 gives the whole variable domain EAGVTQSPTHLIKTRGQQATLRCSPISGHTSVYWYQQALGLGLQFLLWYDEGEERNRGNFPPRFSGRQFPNYSSELNVNALELEDSALYLCASSLRLGVMDTQYFGPGTRLTVL.

This chain links TRBV5-1 with TRBJ2-1, with D unclear. Trimming removed 0 bases from V and 6 bases from J, with 7 bases in between. This CDR3 has 13 residues. Germline-derived CDR1 and CDR2 are SGHRS and YFSETQ. CDR3 nucleotide sequence: TGCGCCAGCAGCTTGGACAGACTCAATGAGCAGTTCTTC. Translated, it gives CASSLDRLNEQFF.

The sample holds one count of this clone. The V and J genes are TRBV10-3 and TRBJ1-3; D is ambiguous. This CDR3 region has 11 residues. The V end was cut by 11 bases, the J end by 1 base, with 6 bases between. The germline CDR1 and CDR2 sequences are ENHRY and SYGVKD. In DNA form, the CDR3 reads TGTGCCGCATCTTCTGGAAACACCATATATTTT. This gives the protein CAASSGNTIYF.

The chain links TRBV9 to TRBJ1-2, with 7 bases that match TRBD1. The V gene's germline CDR1 is SGDLS and CDR2 YYNGEE. The junction had 5 bases not matched to a gene; V was cut back by 0 bases and J by 3 bases. This CDR3 has 15 residues. CDR3 in DNA: TGTGCCAGCAGCGTAGAGGCAGGGGGGGACTATGGCTACACCTTC. This translates into CASSVEAGGDYGYTF.

This clone was detected a few times. V gene TRBV6-6 combines with J gene TRBJ1-2; unclear D gene. The ends were cut back, 8 bases at V and 8 bases at J, with 15 bases in the middle. The CDR3 has 12 residues. Per the germline V gene, CDR1 is MNHNY and CDR2 is SVGAGI (reference sequence). DNA for the CDR3: TGTGCCAGCGGTCCGGGGTCCGGCGGCTACACCTTC. Protein sequence: CASGPGSGGYTF.

The CDR3 region has the DNA TGTGCCAGCCGCAACCTCCTCTACGAGCAGTACTTC. It is translated as CASRNLLYEQYF. The V and J genes are TRBV6-6 and TRBJ2-7; D unresolved. Germline V lookup: CDR1 MNHNY, CDR2 SVGAGI (reference sequence). The CDR3 runs 12 residues. The V and J ends lost 8 bases and 3 bases respectively, with 11 bases between them.

The CDR3 region is CASSQDRVVRDTQYF. In DNA form, the CDR3 reads TGTGCCAGCAGCCAAGATAGGGTCGTGCGTGATACGCAGTATTTT. This sequence joins TRBV4-2 and TRBJ2-3; D is undetermined. The CDR3 is made up of 15 amino acids. V was trimmed by 0 bases and J by 6 bases, leaving 13 bases between them. Germline V gene sequence: CDR1 LGHNA, CDR2 YNFKEQ.

The chain carries TRBV5-1 and TRBJ1-1; D is possibly TRBD1 (5 bases). This CDR3 has 14 residues. Trimming left V 0 bases short and J 6 bases short, with 12 bases between. CDR1 and CDR2 from the germline V gene are SGHRS and YFSETQ. The CDR3 DNA reads TGCGCCAGCAGCTTGGTAGTTGGGGGATCTGAAGCTTTCTTT. Translation: CASSLVVGGSEAFF.

This clone was counted once. The CDR3 loop reads CASSIAGTALNGYTF. Written as DNA, the CDR3 is TGTGCCAGTAGTATAGCTGGGACCGCACTGAATGGCTACACCTTC. The chain is built from TRBV19 and TRBJ1-2; D may be TRBD1 (5 bases). Germline CDR1 and CDR2: LNHDA and SQIVND (reference sequence). The V end lost 1 base, the J end lost 6 bases, and 15 bases lay between the germline ends. The CDR3 contains 15 residues.

This chain links TRBV6-1 with TRBJ2-7, with TRBD1 matching over 9 bases. V lost 1 base to trimming and J lost 5 bases; unmatched junction nucleotides: 6. The length of the CDR3 is 15 residues. The germline V gene has CDR1 MNHNS and CDR2 SASEGT. Written as DNA, the CDR3 is TGTGCCAGCAGTGAAGGGACAGGGGTCTTCGACGAGCAGTACTTC. Protein product: CASSEGTGVFDEQYF.